This TCR beta chain was obtained from a study of identical twins' blood T cells. Turning to this clonotype: Its antigen is still unknown. The conserved phenylalanine or tryptophan is not found at the CDR3 terminus, so this likely reflects a read error.

CDR1 and CDR2 from the germline V gene are LGHDT and YNNKEL (reference sequence). V was cut by 0 bases and J by 5 bases, with 7 bases left in between. The CDR3 covers 13 residues. General study results and limits: Shared CDR3 clonotype counts tracked mainly the product of cloneset sizes. Twin repertoire similarity may partly reflect shared environment.

TCRdb passed the 5' RACE reads through MiXCR, listing each CDR3 protein once. Of 300,000 to 450,000 distinct CDR3 sequences listed, about 28% were seen once; the top ten hold about 6%. The sequence was obtained from a woman aged 18-55 years in good health. Sequencing was done on a sample of PBMCs. V is TRBV3-1 and J is TRBJ1-2, with unresolved D. The CDR3 sequence is CASSQDGSYGYTL. The CDR3 DNA sequence: TGTGCCAGCAGCCAAGATGGCAGTTATGGCTACACCCTC.